This T cell receptor beta chain was retrieved from a study of Ad26.COV2.S vaccination and SARS-CoV-2 variants. Study information: Dosing was one shot or two shots 56 days apart.

The CDR3 is 13 amino acids. The germline V gene encodes CDR1 SGHNT and CDR2 YYREEE (reference sequence). Trimming shortened V by 0 bases and J by 4 bases, and 7 bases separated the two germline ends. Assay: immunoSEQ multiplex PCR; the TCRdb copy retains only in-frame clones and omits some. The table lists hundreds of thousands of clones, approximately 88% of them singletons. The treatment here: 19 received Ad26.COV2.S at low or high dose, single or two shots; about 5 received placebo; per-sample allocation not given. Samples were taken on day 63 after the first vaccine or placebo injection. This receptor was taken from a person aged 18 to 65 who received the Ad26.COV2.S COVID-19 vaccine or a placebo. The sample was peripheral blood, taken in a trial of Ad26.COV2.S vaccine versus placebo. The chain has TRBV5-4 and TRBJ2-5; D unclear. The CDR3 DNA reads TGTGCCAGCAGCTTGGACAGCTCAGAGACCCAGTACTTC. It translates to CASSLDSSETQYF.